These 21 T cell receptor beta chains share one sample of origin, sequenced in a study of CD8 T cells in Susac syndrome. Random hexamers were used to reverse transcribe an amount of roughly 0.5 to 1 ug RNA. Via MiXCR, TCRdb re-called the immunoSEQ multiplex PCR reads, giving one row per CDR3 protein. Among about 150,000 distinct CDR3 sequences listed, nearly 97% were seen once. The specimen was CD8+ T cells from PBMCs. These receptors all come from a human donor with multiple sclerosis.

The rearrangement uses TRBV5-5 and TRBJ2-7; unclear D gene. Trimming shortened V by 1 base and J by 3 bases, and 8 bases separated the two germline ends. The length of the CDR3 is 13 residues. Per the germline V gene, CDR1 is SGHKS and CDR2 is YYEKEE (reference sequence). CDR3 coding DNA: TGTGCCAGCAGCTTGCAGAACGACTACGAGCAGTACGTC. Translating gives CASSLQNDYEQYV.

CDR3 amino acids: CASSLAGLALEQYF. In DNA form, the CDR3 reads TGTGCCAGCAGCTTAGCGGGACTAGCTCTCGAGCAGTACTTC. The rearrangement uses TRBV11-2 and TRBJ2-7; 9 bases map to TRBD2. J was trimmed by 6 bases and V by 1 base; bases with no gene match: 4. The CDR3 has 14 amino acids. Germline CDR1 and CDR2: SGHAT and FQNNGV.

The gene calls are TRBV19 and TRBJ2-3; the D is unclear. Germline assignment: CDR1 LNHDA and CDR2 SQIVND (reference sequence). The V end was cut by 4 bases, the J end by 10 bases, with 9 bases between. The CDR3 is 11 residues long. CDR3 coding DNA: TGTGCCAGTAGTAGAGGACCATCGCAGTATTTT. This codes for CASSRGPSQYF.

The rearrangement links TRBV7-9 to TRBJ2-1; 12 bases line up with TRBD2. CDR3 size: 18 residues. V dropped 5 bases and J dropped 6; count of bases not matched to a gene: 14. Looked up from germline, CDR1 is SEHNR and CDR2 is FQNEAQ (reference sequence). CDR3 DNA sequence: TGTGCCAGCAGCCCTACTACTAGCGGGGGGTCTCTCGGCAATGAGCAGTTCTTC. Amino acid sequence: CASSPTTSGGSLGNEQFF.

This rearrangement joins TRBV7-9 to TRBJ1-1; no clear D. Trimming left V 1 base short and J 7 bases short, with 19 bases between. In germline, CDR1 is SEHNR, CDR2 FQNEAQ (reference sequence). This CDR3 comprises 16 residues. The CDR3 DNA sequence: TGTGCCAGCAGCTTAGGAACCTTACCCCGAGGGAATGAAGCTTTCTTT. This encodes CASSLGTLPRGNEAFF. The whole variable domain, remainder taken from reference TRBV7-9 and TRBJ1-1, is DTGVSQNPRHKITKRGQNVTFRCDPISEHNRLYWYRQTLGQGPEFLTYFQNEAQLEKSRLLSDRFSAERPKGSFSTLEIQRTEQGDSAMYLCASSLGTLPRGNEAFFGQGTRLTVV.

Worth noting for this clonotype: At one end, the junction sequence differs from germline, possibly due to a read error. The V and J genes are TRBV7-9 and TRBJ2-7; D not certain. The germline V gene has CDR1 SEHNR and CDR2 FQNEAQ (reference sequence). The length of the CDR3 is 13 residues. CDR3 sequence: CASSVDNSYEQCF. As DNA, the CDR3 is TGTGCCAGCAGCGTCGACAATTCCTACGAGCAGTGCTTC.

This chain joins TRBV7-2 and TRBJ2-7; 9 nucleotides match TRBD1. V lost 5 bases, J lost 6 bases, and 11 bases stayed unmatched. The CDR3 has 15 residues. The V gene's germline CDR1 is SGHTA and CDR2 FQGNSA. The CDR3 region is CASSPRDGTGSEQYF. The CDR3 coding sequence is TGTGCCAGCAGCCCCCGAGACGGGACAGGGAGCGAGCAGTACTTC.

The chain employs TRBV27 and TRBJ2-6, with D unresolved. This CDR3 is built from 14 residues. V lost 1 base and J 2 bases, leaving 3 bases between the germline ends. The V gene's germline CDR1 is MNHEY and CDR2 SMNVEV (reference sequence). CDR3 loop: CASSLLPGANVLTF. CDR3 in DNA: TGTGCCAGCAGTTTATTGCCTGGGGCCAACGTCCTGACTTTC. Looking up the rest from reference TRBV27 and TRBJ2-6 gives the full variable domain: EAQVTQNPRYLITVTGKKLTVTCSQNMNHEYMSWYRQDPGLGLRQIYYSMNVEVTDKGDVPEGYKVSRKEKRNFPLILESPSPNQTSLYFCASSLLPGANVLTFGAGSRLTVL.

This clonotype has just one count. This chain uses TRBV20-1 with TRBJ1-5; tentative D call: TRBD1 (6 bases). The CDR3 loop spans 11 amino acids. V lost 3 bases, J lost 9 bases, and 9 bases lay in between. In germline, CDR1 is DFQATT, CDR2 SNEGSKA (reference sequence). The CDR3 bases are TGCAGTGCTAGCGAAGGGGGGCCCCAGCATTTT. This translates into CSASEGGPQHF.

This chain uses TRBV7-8 with TRBJ2-1, with D hard to call. CDR1 and CDR2 from the germline V gene are SGHVS and FQNEAQ. This CDR3 is 13 amino acids long. The V end lost 5 bases, the J end lost 10 bases, and 15 bases lay between the germline ends. The CDR3, as DNA: TGTGCCAGCAGCCCTCACCCCGGTGGAGAGCAGTTCTTC. Its protein is CASSPHPGGEQFF.

The V and J genes are TRBV6-5 and TRBJ2-5, with 7 bases fitting TRBD2. The V segment lost 6 bases and the J segment 2 bases; nucleotides outside the gene matches: 6. The CDR3 length is 14 residues. CDR1 is MNHEY and CDR2 is SVGAGI in the germline V gene. The DNA of the CDR3 is TGTGCCAGCAGCTATCTAGCGGCTCAAGAGACCCAGTACTTC. Protein product: CASSYLAAQETQYF.

This chain links TRBV27 with TRBJ1-5, with TRBD1 identical over 8 bases. The length of the CDR3 is 16 residues. J lost 0 bases, V lost 7 bases, and 8 bases had no gene match. The germline CDR1 and CDR2 sequences are MNHEY and SMNVEV (reference sequence). CDR3 nucleotide sequence: TGTGCCAGCAATCAGGGGGCCCCCTATAGCAATCAGCCCCAGCATTTT. Translated: CASNQGAPYSNQPQHF.

The rearrangement links TRBV29-1 to TRBJ1-3; no firm D call. Trimming stripped 3 bases from V and 3 bases from J, with 21 bases between. CDR1 and CDR2 (germline): SQVTM, ANQGSEA. This CDR3 is 17 amino acids long. Written as DNA, the CDR3 is TGCAGCGTTGATAGTTATTCCGTGACCCCCCATGGAAACACCATATATTTT. Its protein product is CSVDSYSVTPHGNTIYF.

As concerns this clonotype: A junction end diverges from the germline sequence, so it may reflect a read error. This rearrangement joins TRBV20-1 to TRBJ2-7; D perhaps matches TRBD1 (5 bases). The CDR3 is 12 residues long. The germline V gene encodes CDR1 DFQATT and CDR2 SNEGSKA (reference sequence). The CDR3 reads CSARDREYEQYF. CDR3 bases: TGCAGTGCTAGAGACAGGGAATACGAACAGTACTTC.

This clonotype appeared a single time. J is TRBJ1-2 and V is TRBV20-1, with D unclear. The CDR3 has 12 residues. Trimming cost V 3 bases and J 3 bases, with 8 bases left between them. Germline V gives CDR1 DFQATT, CDR2 SNEGSKA (reference sequence). CDR3 nucleotide sequence: TGCAGTGCTAGTAGCCGGGACTATGGCTACACCTTC. Protein product: CSASSRDYGYTF.

V is TRBV30 and J is TRBJ1-1; possibly TRBD1 for D (6 bases). The CDR3 spans 14 residues. V dropped 5 bases and J dropped 6 bases, with 19 bases sitting between them. Germline CDR1 GTSNPN, CDR2 SVGIG (reference sequence). The CDR3 DNA reads TGTGCCTGGGTGGCGGGGGCAGGGCTCCCTGAAGCTTTCTTT. It encodes CAWVAGAGLPEAFF.

The CDR3 DNA follows: TGCAGTGCTAGAGACTACAGGGATTCGGGCAATCAGCCCCAGCATTTT. Its protein is CSARDYRDSGNQPQHF. V usage is TRBV20-1 and J usage is TRBJ1-5; maybe TRBD1 (6 bases). Germline V gives CDR1 DFQATT, CDR2 SNEGSKA (reference sequence). This CDR3 has 16 amino acids. Trimming left V 0 bases short and J 2 bases short, with 14 bases between.

CDR3 bases: TGTGCCAGCAGCTTGGATTATGTTGAGAAAGAGACCCAGTACTTC. It encodes CASSLDYVEKETQYF. This chain uses TRBV5-4 with TRBJ2-5; D uncertain. The V end was cut by 0 bases, the J end by 3 bases, with 12 bases between. CDR1 and CDR2 from the germline V gene are SGHNT and YYREEE (reference sequence). The CDR3 extends over 15 amino acids.

The rearrangement joins TRBV2 to TRBJ2-7; D is perhaps TRBD1 (6 bases). The CDR3 runs to 11 residues. Trimming took 10 bases from V and 6 from J, leaving 13 bases between them. Germline CDR1 is SNHLY and CDR2 is FYNNEI. CDR3 DNA: TGTGCCAACAAGAGACAGGCCGAGCAGTACGTC. It is translated as CANKRQAEQYV.

V gene TRBV12-3 or TRBV12-4 combines with J gene TRBJ2-5, with D uncertain. Trimming cost V 3 bases and J 3 bases, with 8 bases left between them. This CDR3 comprises 13 residues. CDR3 protein: CASSFQVKETQYF. CDR3 nucleotides: TGTGCCAGCAGTTTTCAAGTCAAAGAGACCCAGTACTTC.

The chain is built from TRBV6-5 and TRBJ2-7; the match to TRBD2 covers 7 bases. The CDR3 consists of 13 residues. V dropped 2 bases and J dropped 7; count of bases not matched to a gene: 5. CDR1 MNHEY and CDR2 SVGAGI come from the germline V gene. CDR3 sequence (DNA): TGTGCCAGCAGTTACAAAACGGGGGGTGAGCAGTACGTC. Translating it yields CASSYKTGGEQYV.